Sequencing of this T cell receptor (beta chain) was carried out in a study of T cells in Graves' hyperthyroidism and ophthalmopathy. Overall study findings and caveats: In the blood, most expanded thyroid clonotypes above 0.001 appeared as well.

Each diagnosis was grounded in clinical symptoms, serum thyroxine and TRAb, thyroid ultrasound, and orbital computed tomography. This clonotype was seen many times. Its antigen is not identified. Germline trimming cut 3 bases from V and 0 bases from J; bases unmatched to any gene: 8. This CDR3 region has 17 residues. From germline, CDR1 is MNHGY and CDR2 SVAAGI. TCR beta CDR3 regions were amplified from RNA. Initially, a first-round RT-PCR of the TCR CDR3 employed the HTBI primer set. TCRdb ran MiXCR on the multiplex PCR reads and lists one entry per CDR3 protein. The sample holds about 380,000 distinct CDR3 sequences, roughly 14% seen once.

The chain combines TRBV6-9 with TRBJ1-5; 7 nucleotides line up with TRBD1. Sequenced material: blood. The sequence was obtained from a man aged 25-45 years with Graves' hyperthyroidism that later progressed to Graves' ophthalmopathy. In nucleotides, the CDR3 is TGTGCCAGCAGTTACCGGGACAGACCCCATAGCAATCAGCCCCAGCATTTT. Translated, it gives CASSYRDRPHSNQPQHF.